What follows are 15 T cell receptor beta chains derived from one specimen sequenced in a study of blood T cell repertoires in COVID-19. Clones were read by immunoSEQ multiplex PCR, and TCRdb kept only the in-frame ones, dropping some. The sample has tens of thousands of clones, 89% seen once; the top ten hold roughly an eighth. Sequencing used peripheral blood. The receptors here all came from a man in his 70s with active or convalescent COVID-19.

This clone came up a few times. The chain employs TRBV3-1 (or the pseudogene TRBV3-2) and TRBJ1-2; D is ambiguous. The CDR3 has 15 amino acids. Deletions cut 4 bases from V and 4 bases from J, with 16 bases between. CDR1 is LGHDT and CDR2 is YNNKEL in the germline V gene (reference sequence). The CDR3 is CASSPSEREAYGYTF. In DNA, the CDR3 is TGTGCCAGCAGCCCCAGCGAAAGGGAGGCCTATGGCTACACCTTC.

The chain is built from TRBV5-3 and TRBJ1-4, with 7 bases matching TRBD1. TRBV5-3 falls under the ORF class, with uncertain function. V lost 4 bases to trimming and J lost 0 bases; unmatched junction nucleotides: 6. CDR3 length equals 16 residues. CDR3 sequence reads: CARSNGQDPTNEKLFF. Here the CDR3 DNA reads TGTGCCAGAAGCAACGGACAGGATCCAACTAATGAAAAACTGTTTTTT.

The rearrangement uses TRBV6-5 and TRBJ1-4, with 8 bases lining up with TRBD1. From germline, CDR1 is MNHEY and CDR2 SVGAGI. This CDR3 contains 15 residues. J gave up 8 bases and V 4 bases, and 9 bases lay outside the gene matches. In DNA form, the CDR3 reads TGTGCCAGCAGTTCCACAGGGGGGGCAGGAGAAAAACTGTTTTTT. Translating it yields CASSSTGGAGEKLFF.

The genes are TRBV27 and TRBJ2-1, with 8 nucleotides matching TRBD2. From germline, CDR1 is MNHEY and CDR2 SMNVEV (reference sequence). The CDR3 totals 17 residues. J was trimmed by 5 bases and V by 6 bases; bases with no gene match: 15. The CDR3 DNA reads as TGTGCCAGCAGAGGAGGGGGGGTATTAGCGGGGAACAATGAGCAGTTCTTC. This sequence encodes CASRGGGVLAGNNEQFF.

The chain uses TRBV19 and TRBJ2-5, with D perhaps TRBD2 (5 bases). This CDR3 contains 14 residues. In germline, CDR1 is LNHDA, CDR2 SQIVND (reference sequence). With 3 bases removed from V and 5 bases from J, the gap between germline ends came to 13 bases. The CDR3 coding sequence is TGTGCCAGTAGTATTGGGCAGCGGCGGGAGACCCAGTACTTC. It yields the protein CASSIGQRRETQYF.

The rearrangement joins TRBV4-3 to TRBJ1-2, with 9 nucleotides matching TRBD1. With V trimmed by 3 bases and J by 3 bases, 5 bases remained unmatched. This CDR3 comprises 15 residues. Germline-derived CDR1 and CDR2 are LGHNA and YSLEER. The CDR3 sequence is CASSHRTGEDYGYTF. Here the CDR3 DNA reads TGCGCCAGCAGCCACCGGACAGGGGAGGACTATGGCTACACCTTC.

This chain links TRBV19 with TRBJ1-2; the D is unclear. Germline V CDR1 and CDR2: LNHDA, SQIVND (reference sequence). The V end lost 0 bases, the J end lost 8 bases, and 10 bases lay between the germline ends. The CDR3 runs 13 residues. The chain's CDR3 is CASSIDPRGGYTF. The CDR3 nucleotides read TGTGCCAGTAGTATAGATCCTAGAGGCGGCTACACCTTC.

The chain carries TRBV4-2 and TRBJ1-2; the match to TRBD1 covers 8 bases. Germline V CDR1 and CDR2: LGHNA, YNFKEQ. This CDR3 has 14 residues. The ends lost 4 bases at V and 6 bases at J; junction bases unmatched: 7. CDR3 bases: TGTGCCAGCAGCCCCCTGGGACAGGCGGATGGCTACACCTTC. As protein: CASSPLGQADGYTF.

This rearrangement joins TRBV28 to TRBJ1-5; tentative D call: TRBD1 (5 bases). V was cut by 2 bases and J by 5 bases, with 13 bases left in between. This CDR3 has 15 residues. CDR1 is MDHEN and CDR2 is SYDVKM in the germline V gene. As DNA, the CDR3 is TGTGCCAGCAGTTTAGGGGGACTAAACGATCAGCCCCAGCATTTT. Encoded protein: CASSLGGLNDQPQHF. Combining the CDR3 with reference TRBV28 and TRBJ1-5 gives the whole variable domain DVKVTQSSRYLVKRTGEKVFLECVQDMDHENMFWYRQDPGLGLRLIYFSYDVKMKEKGDIPEGYSVSREKKERFSLILESASTNQTSMYLCASSLGGLNDQPQHFGDGTRLSIL.

The V call is TRBV3-1 (or the pseudogene TRBV3-2), the J call TRBJ1-1; 10 nucleotides align to TRBD1. The CDR3 has 14 amino acids. The germline V gene encodes CDR1 LGHDT and CDR2 YNNKEL (reference sequence). With V trimmed by 4 bases and J by 11 bases, 10 bases remained unmatched. In DNA form, the CDR3 reads TGTGCCAGCAGCCTAGGAGGACAGGGGGTTACGGCTTTCTTT. This encodes CASSLGGQGVTAFF.

This rearrangement joins TRBV3-1 (or the pseudogene TRBV3-2) to TRBJ2-2; D uncertain. CDR1 and CDR2 from the germline V gene are LGHDT and YNNKEL (reference sequence). The V end was cut by 4 bases, the J end by 3 bases, with 3 bases between. The CDR3 consists of 12 residues. The CDR3 DNA sequence: TGTGCCAGCAGCCCTCACACCGGGGAGCTGTTTTTT. Protein product: CASSPHTGELFF.

The CDR3: CATLDRASGNTIYF. CDR3 DNA sequence: TGTGCCACATTGGACAGGGCCTCTGGAAACACCATATATTTT. The V gene is TRBV19, the J gene TRBJ1-3; 8 bases match TRBD1. Trimming at V came to 10 bases and at J to 0 bases, leaving 5 bases not matched to a gene. The CDR3 contains 14 residues. The germline CDR1 and CDR2 sequences are LNHDA and SQIVND (reference sequence).

CDR3 nucleotide sequence: TGTGCCAGCACGTCACAGGGCCGGAACACTGAAGCTTTCTTT. It specifies CASTSQGRNTEAFF. This chain uses TRBV28 with TRBJ1-1, with D maybe TRBD1 (6 bases). The germline gives CDR1 MDHEN, CDR2 SYDVKM. This CDR3 region has 14 residues. Trimming removed 7 bases from V and 1 base from J, with 13 bases in between.

This chain links TRBV2 with TRBJ2-3; 10 nucleotides agree with TRBD2. V shed 2 bases and J 1 base; nucleotides not matched to a gene: 0. The CDR3 loop spans 15 amino acids. Germline V gene data show CDR1 as SNHLY and CDR2 as FYNNEI. The chain's CDR3 is CASSELAGGTDTQYF. The CDR3 DNA reads TGTGCCAGCAGTGAACTAGCGGGGGGCACAGATACGCAGTATTTT.

The chain carries TRBV30 and TRBJ2-3, with D tentatively TRBD2 (5 bases). The CDR3 contains 16 residues. CDR1 and CDR2 from the germline V gene are GTSNPN and SVGIG (reference sequence). V lost 0 bases and J 4 bases, leaving 17 bases between the germline ends. In DNA form, the CDR3 reads TGTGCCTGGAGTGTACGAGGGTTTCTTATCGCAGATACGCAGTATTTT. Translation gives CAWSVRGFLIADTQYF.